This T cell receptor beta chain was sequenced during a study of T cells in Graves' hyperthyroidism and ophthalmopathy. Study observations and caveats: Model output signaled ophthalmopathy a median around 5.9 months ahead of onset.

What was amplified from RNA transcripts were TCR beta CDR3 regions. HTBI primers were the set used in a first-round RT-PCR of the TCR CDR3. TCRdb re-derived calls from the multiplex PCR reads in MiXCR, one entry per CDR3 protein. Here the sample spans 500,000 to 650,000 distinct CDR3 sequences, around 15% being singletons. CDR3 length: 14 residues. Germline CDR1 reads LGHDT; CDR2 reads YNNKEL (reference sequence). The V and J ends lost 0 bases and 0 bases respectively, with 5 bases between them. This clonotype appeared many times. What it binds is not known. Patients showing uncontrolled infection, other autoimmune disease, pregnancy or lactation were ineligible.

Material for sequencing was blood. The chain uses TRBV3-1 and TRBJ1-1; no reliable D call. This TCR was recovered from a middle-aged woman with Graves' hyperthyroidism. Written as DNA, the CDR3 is TGTGCCAGCAGCCAAGATATCCTGAACACTGAAGCTTTCTTT. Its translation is CASSQDILNTEAFF.